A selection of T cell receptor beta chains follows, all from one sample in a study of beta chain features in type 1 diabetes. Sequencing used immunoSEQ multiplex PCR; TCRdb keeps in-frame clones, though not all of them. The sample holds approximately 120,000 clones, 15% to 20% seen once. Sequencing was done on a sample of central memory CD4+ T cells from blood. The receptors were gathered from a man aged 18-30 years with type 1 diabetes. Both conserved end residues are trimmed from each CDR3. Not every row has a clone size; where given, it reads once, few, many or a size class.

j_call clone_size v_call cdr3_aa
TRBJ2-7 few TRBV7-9 ASSRSGRRDYEQY
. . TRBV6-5 ASSYGTSSSSYEQY
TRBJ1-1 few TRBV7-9 ANSGLGTEAF
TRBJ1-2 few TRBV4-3 ASSQAGGAVHGYT
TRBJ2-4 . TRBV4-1 ASSLRVVAKNIQY
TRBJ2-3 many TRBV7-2 ASSWRGDAQY
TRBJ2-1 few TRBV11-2 ASSLGMPSYNEQF
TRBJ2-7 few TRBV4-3 ASSQDQGTYGQY
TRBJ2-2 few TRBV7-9 ASSPDGFTGELF
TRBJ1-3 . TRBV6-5 ASSYGGFGAGNTIY
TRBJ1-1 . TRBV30 AGSRANTEAF
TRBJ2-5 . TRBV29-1 SVGDREETQY
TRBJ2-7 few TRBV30 AWSPGTGEGTKQY
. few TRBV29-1 SVDRGSDEQY
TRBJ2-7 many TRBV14 ASSPTATYEQY
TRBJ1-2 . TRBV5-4 ASSGTTYGYT
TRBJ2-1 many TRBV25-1 ASSDPGDEQF
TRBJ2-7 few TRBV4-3 ASSQDVQAYEQY
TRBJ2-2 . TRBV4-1 ASSLGLARTGELF
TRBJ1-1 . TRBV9 ASSPDSPTEAF
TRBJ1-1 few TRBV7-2 ASSTPRQGATEAF
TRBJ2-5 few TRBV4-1 ASSRHHTNQETQY
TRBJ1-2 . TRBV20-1 SASGYGYT
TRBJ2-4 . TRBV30 AWTHRRSTNIQY
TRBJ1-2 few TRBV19 ASRGAANNYGYT
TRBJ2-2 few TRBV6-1 ASRKTGGAGELF
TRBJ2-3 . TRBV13 ASSLQGIAGGPPDTQY
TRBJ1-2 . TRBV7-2 ASSSPGPKDGYT
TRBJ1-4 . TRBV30 AWSAGGPTNEKLF
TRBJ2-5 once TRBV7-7 ASSLVGTQETQY
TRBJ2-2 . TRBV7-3 ASSLKVSSGELF
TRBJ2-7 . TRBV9 ANLLGTQQPYEQY
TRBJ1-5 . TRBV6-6 ASSHYSNQPQH
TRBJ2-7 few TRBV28 ATWGTRGFEQY
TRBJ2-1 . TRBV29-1 SVVPMDSSSYNEQF
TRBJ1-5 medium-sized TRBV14 ASSPPGRDQPQH
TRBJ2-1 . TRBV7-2 ASSLASPVASYEQF
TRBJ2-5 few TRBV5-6 ASSLIPQAPGAQY
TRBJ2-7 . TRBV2 ATSGGDRYEQY